What follows are 22 T cell receptor beta chains derived from one specimen sequenced in a study of blood T cells in healthy people across ages. A second PCR of roughly 7 to 11 cycles used a sample-barcoded 5' primer and a J-beta primer mix. TCRdb reprocessed the 5' RACE reads via MiXCR and lists one record per CDR3 protein. The sample holds around 1,900,000 distinct CDR3 sequences, roughly two fifths seen once. The sequenced sample consisted of blood. These receptors were obtained from a human donor in good health.

This clonotype was detected a few times. This chain connects TRBV15 to TRBJ2-1; the D is unclear. The germline CDR1 and CDR2 sequences are LNHNV and YYDKDF (reference sequence). The CDR3 has 13 amino acids. V was shortened by 0 bases and J by 5 bases, with 5 bases between the two germline ends. In DNA, the CDR3 is TGTGCCACCAGCAGAGATCCCGACAATGAGCAGTTCTTC. The encoded protein is CATSRDPDNEQFF.

The sample holds many counts of this clonotype. The chain combines TRBV29-1 with TRBJ2-7; 8 bases align to TRBD1. With 5 bases clipped from V and 2 bases from J, the junction kept 8 bases outside the gene matches. The germline V gene encodes CDR1 SQVTM and CDR2 ANQGSEA. This CDR3 has 14 amino acids. The CDR3 sequence is CSVRRTGSPYEQYF. CDR3 bases: TGCAGCGTTAGAAGGACAGGGTCGCCCTACGAGCAGTACTTC.

This chain connects TRBV7-9 to TRBJ1-1; no definite D call. The CDR3 is 14 residues long. V was pared by 7 bases and J by 0 bases, with 12 bases between. Germline values: CDR1 SEHNR, CDR2 FQNEAQ (reference sequence). The CDR3 is CASTSNRMNTEAFF. The CDR3 DNA follows: TGTGCCAGCACATCCAATCGGATGAACACTGAAGCTTTCTTT.

CDR3 coding DNA: TGTGCCAACAGAGGGACAGGGTCTGGGGCCAACGTCCTGACTTTC. Protein: CANRGTGSGANVLTF. The chain uses TRBV12-3 or TRBV12-4 and TRBJ2-6; 9 bases are shared with TRBD1. Germline trimming cut 10 bases from V and 1 base from J; bases unmatched to any gene: 5. There are 15 residues in the CDR3.

The chain couples TRBV29-1 to TRBJ1-3; D possibly corresponds to TRBD1 (5 bases). The germline V gene encodes CDR1 SQVTM and CDR2 ANQGSEA. The CDR3 contains 15 residues. The V end was cut by 4 bases, the J end by 0 bases, with 13 bases between. For the CDR3, the DNA is TGCAGCGTTGCAACCGGGGCGAGCTCTGGAAACACCATATATTTT. Amino acids: CSVATGASSGNTIYF.

This clonotype has a handful of counts. This rearrangement joins TRBV28 to TRBJ1-5, with TRBD1 identical over 7 bases. The V gene end was trimmed by 6 bases and the J gene end by 6 bases; junction bases not matched to a gene: 11. Germline CDR1 reads MDHEN; CDR2 reads SYDVKM. The CDR3 runs 15 residues. The CDR3 loop is CASRWGRQGRQPQHF. The CDR3 DNA reads TGTGCCAGCAGGTGGGGGAGACAGGGACGTCAGCCCCAGCATTTT. The whole variable domain, remainder taken from reference TRBV28 and TRBJ1-5, is DVKVTQSSRYLVKRTGEKVFLECVQDMDHENMFWYRQDPGLGLRLIYFSYDVKMKEKGDIPEGYSVSREKKERFSLILESASTNQTSMYLCASRWGRQGRQPQHFGDGTRLSIL.

This clonotype has more than one count but fewer than ten. The V call is TRBV4-2, the J call TRBJ2-1; TRBD1 or TRBD2 may be the D gene (5 bases each). Germline loops: CDR1 LGHNA, CDR2 YNFKEQ. Deletions cut 2 bases from V and 4 bases from J, with 15 bases between. This CDR3 has 16 residues. CDR3 coding DNA: TGTGCCAGCAGCCAAAGAGGGACGACGTCATACAATGAGCAGTTCTTC. It translates to CASSQRGTTSYNEQFF.

J is TRBJ2-5 and V is TRBV7-2, with a weak D call TRBD1 (5 bases). Trimming removed 5 bases at V and 3 bases at J, with 13 bases between. Germline loops: CDR1 SGHTA, CDR2 FQGNSA. The CDR3 length is 14 residues. Here the CDR3 DNA reads TGTGCCAGCAGCCCTTGGACATTCAAAGAGACCCAGTACTTC. Protein product: CASSPWTFKETQYF.

The chain recombines TRBV7-9 with TRBJ1-4; the D is unclear. V lost 1 base, J lost 0 bases, and 15 bases lay in between. Germline V gene lookup returns CDR1 SEHNR and CDR2 FQNEAQ (reference sequence). The CDR3 totals 18 residues. CDR3 in DNA: TGTGCCAGCAGCTTAGAAGCGATAGGGAAACCAACTAATGAAAAACTGTTTTTT. Protein product: CASSLEAIGKPTNEKLFF. Complete variable domain (other parts from reference TRBV7-9 and TRBJ1-4): DTGVSQNPRHKITKRGQNVTFRCDPISEHNRLYWYRQTLGQGPEFLTYFQNEAQLEKSRLLSDRFSAERPKGSFSTLEIQRTEQGDSAMYLCASSLEAIGKPTNEKLFFGSGTQLSVL.

The genes are TRBV7-2 and TRBJ2-5; possible D gene TRBD1, 5 bases. Trimming stripped 2 bases from V and 1 base from J, with 8 bases between. CDR1 and CDR2 (germline): SGHTA, FQGNSA. CDR3 length: 14 amino acids. For the CDR3, the DNA is TGTGCCAGCAGCTTACTGACAGCCCAAGAGACCCAGTACTTC. Encoded protein: CASSLLTAQETQYF.

This chain links TRBV12-5 with TRBJ2-5; D possibly corresponds to TRBD1 (5 bases). This CDR3 is 13 amino acids long. Germline CDR1 reads LGHNT; CDR2 reads FRNRAP. The V gene lost 7 bases and the J gene lost 3 bases, with 12 bases spanning the gap. CDR3 bases: TGTGCTAGTGTTAAGGACACTGAAGAGACCCAGTACTTC. Protein: CASVKDTEETQYF. The variable domain in full, completed from reference TRBV12-5 and TRBJ2-5, reads DARVTQTPRHKVTEMGQEVTMRCQPILGHNTVFWYRQTMMQGLELLAYFRNRAPLDDSGMPKDRFSAEMPDATLATLKIQPSEPRDSAVYFCASVKDTEETQYFGPGTRLLVL.

This chain links TRBV7-2 with TRBJ1-2; D possibly corresponds to TRBD1 (6 bases). The CDR3 covers 13 residues. Looked up from germline, CDR1 is SGHTA and CDR2 is FQGNSA. V dropped 7 bases and J dropped 8 bases, with 17 bases sitting between them. The DNA for the CDR3 is TGTGCCAGCAACCGGATCAGGGGCTACGGCTACACCTTC. Its protein product is CASNRIRGYGYTF.

The chain couples TRBV20-1 to TRBJ2-7; D possibly matches TRBD1 or TRBD2 (5 bases each). V was pared by 4 bases and J by 5 bases, with 15 bases between. In germline, CDR1 is DFQATT, CDR2 SNEGSKA (reference sequence). CDR3 length: 13 residues. The CDR3 sequence: CSATFPGTHEQYF. In nucleotides, the CDR3 is TGCAGTGCTACGTTTCCCGGGACGCACGAGCAGTACTTC.

The table lists this clonotype with many counts. The chain recombines TRBV29-1 with TRBJ2-1; no definite D call. CDR3 length equals 12 residues. CDR1 is SQVTM and CDR2 is ANQGSEA in the germline V gene. The V end was cut by 7 bases, the J end by 0 bases, with 7 bases between. CDR3: CSAGPSYNEQFF. The CDR3 region has the DNA TGCAGCGCCGGGCCCTCCTACAATGAGCAGTTCTTC.

The V gene is TRBV7-8, the J gene TRBJ1-5, with no clear D. Trimming removed 5 bases at V and 0 bases at J, with 8 bases between. Germline V gene data show CDR1 as SGHVS and CDR2 as FQNEAQ. This CDR3 is built from 14 residues. CDR3 DNA sequence: TGTGCCAGCAGCGTTGACTTTAGCAATCAGCCCCAGCATTTT. Its translation is CASSVDFSNQPQHF.

The rearrangement links TRBV27 to TRBJ2-7; 11 bases are a match to TRBD2. The CDR3 extends over 14 amino acids. Germline trimming cut 6 bases from V and 3 bases from J; bases unmatched to any gene: 4. Germline V gene data show CDR1 as MNHEY and CDR2 as SMNVEV (reference sequence). CDR3 sequence reads: CASRPTSGNYEQYF. The CDR3 DNA sequence: TGTGCCAGCAGACCGACTAGCGGGAACTACGAGCAGTACTTC.

This clonotype has a handful of counts. This chain links TRBV4-1 with TRBJ2-2; 7 nucleotides match TRBD1. CDR3 length: 14 residues. Germline V gene lookup returns CDR1 MGHRA and CDR2 YSYEKL. The junction had 2 bases not matched to a gene; V was cut back by 3 bases and J by 4 bases. DNA for the CDR3: TGCGCCAGCAGCCACGGGGACAGCACCGGGGAGCTGTTTTTT. Translated, it gives CASSHGDSTGELFF.

The chain uses TRBV29-1 and TRBJ1-1, with unresolved D. The germline V gene has CDR1 SQVTM and CDR2 ANQGSEA. The ends were cut back, 4 bases at V and 7 bases at J, with 16 bases in the middle. This CDR3 has 13 amino acids. CDR3 DNA sequence: TGCAGCGTTGTCCTCCTTGACAACCTTGAAGCTTTCTTT. It yields the protein CSVVLLDNLEAFF.

The chain couples TRBV11-2 to TRBJ2-7; a weak D match, TRBD2 (5 bases). The germline CDR1 and CDR2 sequences are SGHAT and FQNNGV. This CDR3 is built from 14 residues. V was pared by 2 bases and J by 6 bases, with 14 bases between. The CDR3 is CASSLLRVSGEQYF. The CDR3, as DNA: TGTGCCAGCAGCTTACTGCGGGTGTCGGGCGAGCAGTACTTC.

This clonotype was counted ten times or more. The rearrangement uses TRBV10-3 and TRBJ2-7; 12 bases align to TRBD1. Germline loops: CDR1 ENHRY, CDR2 SYGVKD. The ends lost 7 bases at V and 7 bases at J; junction bases unmatched: 8. The CDR3 totals 14 residues. CDR3 bases: TGTGCCATCACCTCCGGGGACAGGGGGCAAGAGCAGTACTTC. As protein: CAITSGDRGQEQYF.

This clonotype was detected a few times. V is TRBV29-1 and J is TRBJ2-7; the match to TRBD1 covers 10 bases. CDR1 and CDR2 from the germline V gene are SQVTM and ANQGSEA. The CDR3 contains 13 residues. DNA of the CDR3: TGCAGTCTAAAGGGGACAGGGGACGGCGAGCAGTACTTC. Its translation is CSLKGTGDGEQYF.

The V call is TRBV15, the J call TRBJ1-2, with 9 bases that match TRBD1. CDR1 is LNHNV, CDR2 YYDKDF, per germline (reference sequence). Unmatched junction bases numbered 7, after V lost 1 base and J lost 7 bases. The CDR3 totals 15 residues. CDR3 bases: TGTGCCACCAGCAGAGTTGGAGAGACAGGGGGTGGCTACACCTTC. This gives the protein CATSRVGETGGGYTF.